The 15 T cell receptor beta chains presented below share a single source sample, sequenced in a study of CD8+ T cells in alopecia areata. Researchers took lesional scalp punch biopsies and peripheral blood from people who were alopecia areata patients. Sequencing relied on a cDNA template that was reverse transcribed from extracted RNA. The data were produced by immunoSEQ multiplex PCR, yet TCRdb's version contains in-frame clones alone and is incomplete. The table shows roughly 11,000 clones, with roughly 55% occurring only once. The source material was skin. The source of these receptors is a human donor with alopecia areata.

This clone appeared a few times. The chain links TRBV2 to TRBJ1-4, with D unresolved. The CDR3 covers 14 residues. Germline lookup yields CDR1 SNHLY and CDR2 FYNNEI. V lost 4 bases and J 8 bases, leaving 14 bases between the germline ends. DNA for the CDR3: TGTGCCAGCAGTGTAACAGCCCTTAGGGAAAAACTGTTTTTT. It codes for CASSVTALREKLFF. The full variable domain, in which reference TRBV2 and TRBJ1-4 provide the parts outside the CDR3, is EPEVTQTPSHQVTQMGQEVILRCVPISNHLYFYWYRQILGQKVEFLVSFYNNEISEKSEIFDDQFSVERPDGSNFTLKIRSTKLEDSAMYFCASSVTALREKLFFGSGTQLSVL.

The chain couples TRBV29-1 to TRBJ2-1, with 13 bases that match TRBD2. The J segment lost 7 bases and the V segment lost 5 bases, leaving 17 bases of the junction unmatched. The CDR3 runs 18 residues. CDR1 and CDR2 (germline): SQVTM, ANQGSEA. The CDR3 protein is CSVLGGWTSGSAGNEQFF. CDR3 in DNA: TGCAGCGTTCTGGGAGGGTGGACTAGCGGGAGTGCTGGGAATGAGCAGTTCTTC.

This chain links TRBV4-1 with TRBJ2-2; possible D gene TRBD1, 5 bases. Trimming pared 3 bases from V and 8 bases from J, leaving 7 bases between. Per the germline V gene, CDR1 is MGHRA and CDR2 is YSYEKL. The CDR3 contains 12 residues. CDR3 bases: TGCGCCAGCAGCCACGACAGAGGGGAGCTGTTTTTT. Residues: CASSHDRGELFF.

This clone was detected a few times. The chain employs TRBV28 and TRBJ2-3; 10 bases agree with TRBD2. CDR1 and CDR2 from the germline V gene are MDHEN and SYDVKM. The CDR3 is made up of 17 amino acids. V was clipped by 3 bases and J by 4 bases; unmatched bases: 10. The CDR3 bases are TGTGCCAGCAGTTTTTCCCAAGCGGGGGGGCAGGCAGATACGCAGTATTTT. Amino acids: CASSFSQAGGQADTQYF.

In its sample, this clone was seen a few times. The V gene is TRBV2, the J gene TRBJ1-5, with a weak D call TRBD1 (5 bases). Between the trimmed V and J ends, which lost 6 bases and 9 bases, there was a span of 12 bases. Per the germline V gene, CDR1 is SNHLY and CDR2 is FYNNEI. This CDR3 has 12 residues. CDR3 DNA sequence: TGTGCCAGCAGGCAGGGTTCACGGCCCCAGCATTTT. This gives the protein CASRQGSRPQHF.

This clone turned up a few times. The rearrangement links TRBV7-9 to TRBJ1-6; D is uncertain. CDR3 size: 13 residues. Germline assignment: CDR1 SEHNR and CDR2 FQNEAQ (reference sequence). The germline V and J ends were trimmed by 0 bases and 8 bases, with 5 bases remaining between them. The CDR3 sequence is CASSLARDSPLHF. CDR3 DNA sequence: TGTGCCAGCAGCTTAGCGCGGGATTCACCCCTCCACTTT. The full variable domain, its missing parts supplied by reference TRBV7-9 and TRBJ1-6, is DTGVSQNPRHKITKRGQNVTFRCDPISEHNRLYWYRQTLGQGPEFLTYFQNEAQLEKSRLLSDRFSAERPKGSFSTLEIQRTEQGDSAMYLCASSLARDSPLHFGNGTRLTVT.

The CDR3 DNA follows: TGTGCCAGCAGTACCCAGGGAGAGAACGAGCAGTACTTC. It codes for CASSTQGENEQYF. This chain links TRBV27 with TRBJ2-7; D possibly uses TRBD1 or TRBD2 (5 bases each). V dropped 5 bases and J dropped 5 bases, with 13 bases sitting between them. CDR3 size: 13 residues. Per the germline V gene, CDR1 is MNHEY and CDR2 is SMNVEV (reference sequence).

This sequence joins TRBV28 and TRBJ2-7; a possible D gene is TRBD2 (6 bases). The germline V gene encodes CDR1 MDHEN and CDR2 SYDVKM. The CDR3 runs 14 residues. V was clipped by 6 bases and J by 2 bases, with 14 bases between them. The CDR3 nucleotides read TGTGCCAGCAGGGTCCGGGGGTCTACCTACGAGCAGTACTTC. It specifies CASRVRGSTYEQYF.

This chain connects TRBV21-1 to TRBJ2-7; TRBD1 reflects the table's D call only, with no check against the DNA. TRBV21-1 is an annotated pseudogene. The CDR3 sequence is 14 residues long. CDR3 sequence reads: CASSISRTPYEQYF. The CDR3 DNA reads as TGTGCCAGCAGCATCTCAAGGACACCGTACGAGCAGTACTTC.

In this sample, this clone is large. This sequence joins TRBV14 and TRBJ2-2, with D hard to call. CDR1 and CDR2 (germline): SGHDN, FVKESK. V was trimmed by 1 base and J by 5 bases, leaving 5 bases between them. The CDR3 is made up of 13 amino acids. The CDR3 DNA follows: TGTGCCAGCAGCCAAGGATCAACCGGGGAGCTGTTTTTT. Its protein product is CASSQGSTGELFF.

The chain recombines TRBV18 with TRBJ2-5; TRBD1 might be the D (6 bases). The CDR3 totals 15 residues. The V and J ends lost 0 bases and 4 bases respectively, with 12 bases between them. Per the germline V gene, CDR1 is KGHSH and CDR2 is LQKENI. CDR3 protein: CASSPPSLGAETQYF. In DNA, the CDR3 is TGTGCCAGCTCACCACCGAGCCTGGGGGCAGAGACCCAGTACTTC.

This clone was seen a few times. This rearrangement joins TRBV18 to TRBJ2-1, with 9 bases aligning to TRBD1. This CDR3 region has 16 residues. Germline V gene lookup returns CDR1 KGHSH and CDR2 LQKENI. V shed 3 bases, J shed 5 bases, and the junction held 8 bases outside the gene matches. The DNA for the CDR3 is TGTGCCAGCTCACCCACCGGGACAGGGTTCAACAATGAGCAGTTCTTC. It yields the protein CASSPTGTGFNNEQFF.

The V and J genes are TRBV29-1 and TRBJ2-7; 8 nucleotides match TRBD1. The CDR3 runs 15 residues. Trimming at V came to 5 bases and at J to 1 base, leaving 10 bases not matched to a gene. Germline V gene sequence: CDR1 SQVTM, CDR2 ANQGSEA. CDR3 residues: CSVKNSGGLSYEQYF. As DNA, the CDR3 is TGCAGCGTTAAAAACTCAGGGGGCTTATCCTACGAGCAGTACTTC.

J is TRBJ2-3 and V is TRBV29-1; possible D gene TRBD2, 5 bases. The CDR3 sequence is 14 residues long. CDR1 and CDR2 (germline): SQVTM, ANQGSEA. V lost 8 bases and J 0 bases, leaving 15 bases between the germline ends. CDR3 bases: TGCAGCTCCGGAGGCCTATCCAGCACAGATACGCAGTATTTT. This encodes CSSGGLSSTDTQYF.

This clone was seen only once. The V and J genes are TRBV19 and TRBJ2-7, with 10 bases lining up with TRBD1. The CDR3 length is 16 residues. Germline CDR1 and CDR2: LNHDA and SQIVND (reference sequence). Trimming removed 6 bases from V and 2 bases from J; junction bases left unmatched: 10. CDR3 sequence reads: CASSLSGTGDTYEQYF. Written as DNA, the CDR3 is TGTGCCAGTAGCCTGTCCGGGACAGGGGATACCTACGAGCAGTACTTC.